This passage covers 20 T cell receptor beta chains from one sample sequenced in a study of control samples from healthy donors and cancer patients. The table came from immunoSEQ multiplex PCR; TCRdb's copy has only in-frame clones and leaves some out. The sample has about 170,000 clones, 75% to 95% seen once; the top ten hold over 1.2%. The source material was blood. All receptors derive from a woman between 25 and 40 years old in good health.

The genes are TRBV19 and TRBJ2-1, with 11 bases lining up with TRBD2. CDR3 size: 19 residues. Per germline, CDR1 LNHDA and CDR2 SQIVND (reference sequence). V shed 5 bases, J shed 5 bases, and the junction held 17 bases outside the gene matches. This chain's CDR3 is CASSFRDRTGTSGNNEQFF. The CDR3 region has the DNA TGTGCCAGTAGTTTCCGGGACAGGACCGGGACTAGCGGCAACAATGAGCAGTTCTTC.

The J gene is TRBJ2-3, the V gene TRBV7-6, with 13 bases fitting TRBD2. The germline V gene has CDR1 SGHVS and CDR2 FNYEAQ. This CDR3 spans 16 amino acids. Germline trimming cut 5 bases from V and 4 bases from J; bases unmatched to any gene: 6. This CDR3 reads CASSPTSGRAADTQYF. The CDR3 DNA sequence: TGTGCCAGCAGCCCTACTAGCGGGAGGGCCGCAGATACGCAGTATTTT.

This chain links TRBV7-2 with TRBJ1-5; D remains unclear. Between the trimmed V and J ends, which lost 1 base and 6 bases, there was a span of 7 bases. The CDR3 covers 13 residues. Germline V gene data show CDR1 as SGHTA and CDR2 as FQGNSA. CDR3 protein: CASSLVRVQPQHF. In nucleotides, the CDR3 is TGTGCCAGCAGCTTAGTTAGGGTTCAGCCCCAGCATTTT.

The rearrangement joins TRBV6-2 or TRBV6-3 to TRBJ2-2; D perhaps matches TRBD1 (5 bases). Germline V gene lookup returns CDR1 MNHEY and CDR2 SVGEGT. The CDR3 totals 14 residues. The V end lost 5 bases, the J end lost 4 bases, and 11 bases lay between the germline ends. The CDR3 nucleotides read TGTGCCAGCAGTCTCATCAGGGCCACCGGGGAGCTGTTTTTT. Protein: CASSLIRATGELFF.

This chain uses TRBV7-9 with TRBJ2-1, with TRBD2 identical over 12 bases. Germline loops: CDR1 SEHNR, CDR2 FQNEAQ (reference sequence). J gave up 4 bases and V 5 bases, and 9 bases lay outside the gene matches. The CDR3 has 17 residues. The CDR3 DNA is TGTGCCAGCAGCGCCGCTAGCGGGGGGGCCTGGTACAATGAGCAGTTCTTC. Translated, it gives CASSAASGGAWYNEQFF.

V is TRBV4-1 and J is TRBJ1-5; D possibly corresponds to TRBD1 (5 bases). The CDR3 spans 15 residues. V was cut by 3 bases and J by 0 bases, with 9 bases left in between. Looked up from germline, CDR1 is MGHRA and CDR2 is YSYEKL. The CDR3 loop reads CASSQSGISNQPQHF. The CDR3 DNA reads as TGCGCCAGCAGCCAGTCAGGGATTAGCAATCAGCCCCAGCATTTT.

This chain uses TRBV6-5 with TRBJ1-6; D gene uncertain. Germline assignment: CDR1 MNHEY and CDR2 SVGAGI. V was clipped by 5 bases and J by 7 bases, with 9 bases between them. The CDR3 consists of 13 residues. CDR3 amino acids: CASSTRQNSPLHF. In nucleotides, the CDR3 is TGTGCCAGCAGTACCCGTCAAAATTCACCCCTCCACTTT.

The rearrangement joins TRBV4-2 to TRBJ1-4, with 8 bases that match TRBD1. The V and J ends lost 1 base and 7 bases, in that order; junction bases with no gene match: 2. Germline V CDR1 and CDR2: LGHNA, YNFKEQ. The CDR3 covers 14 residues. The CDR3 loop is CASSQGQGIEKLFF. In DNA, the CDR3 is TGTGCCAGCAGCCAAGGACAGGGGATTGAAAAACTGTTTTTT.

The chain has TRBV21-1 and TRBJ1-4. TRBV21-1 is a pseudogene locus. This CDR3 has 18 residues. This chain's CDR3 is CASSKKGGLRATNEKLFF. The CDR3 nucleotides are TGTGCCAGCAGCAAAAAAGGAGGACTGCGGGCTACTAATGAAAAACTGTTTTTT.

CDR3 in amino acids: CASSGRGLNTEAFF. CDR3 sequence (DNA): TGTGCCAGCAGTGGGCGGGGTTTGAACACTGAAGCTTTCTTT. The V gene is TRBV2, the J gene TRBJ1-1, with D hard to call. The germline V gene has CDR1 SNHLY and CDR2 FYNNEI. This CDR3 is 14 amino acids long. Between the trimmed V and J ends, which lost 4 bases and 0 bases, there was a span of 9 bases. Based on the CDR3 plus reference TRBV2 and TRBJ1-1, the full variable domain is EPEVTQTPSHQVTQMGQEVILRCVPISNHLYFYWYRQILGQKVEFLVSFYNNEISEKSEIFDDQFSVERPDGSNFTLKIRSTKLEDSAMYFCASSGRGLNTEAFFGQGTRLTVV.

The chain combines TRBV4-1 with TRBJ2-1; D is ambiguous. Trimming pared 0 bases from V and 4 bases from J, leaving 4 bases between. Germline values: CDR1 MGHRA, CDR2 YSYEKL. This CDR3 spans 13 amino acids. This CDR3 reads CASSQERYNEQFF. DNA of the CDR3: TGCGCCAGCAGCCAAGAACGTTACAATGAGCAGTTCTTC.

V usage is TRBV1 and J usage is TRBJ1-5; the table names TRBD1, a call not compared with the DNA. TRBV1 is shown as a pseudogene. The CDR3 has 16 amino acids. In DNA form, the CDR3 reads TGCACCAGCAGCCAAGAACGGGCCAGGGCGGATCAGCCCCAGCATTTT. Its protein product is CTSSQERARADQPQHF.

In its sample, this clone was seen once. The chain combines TRBV7-9 with TRBJ2-5, with TRBD2 matching over 14 bases. CDR3 length: 17 residues. The germline CDR1 and CDR2 sequences are SEHNR and FQNEAQ (reference sequence). J lost 1 base, V lost 3 bases, and 4 bases had no gene match. The CDR3 region is CASSFGTSGSSQETQYF. The CDR3 nucleotides are TGTGCCAGCAGCTTCGGGACTAGCGGGAGTTCCCAAGAGACCCAGTACTTC.

CDR3 sequence reads: CASSPGSGDSPLHF. Written as DNA, the CDR3 is TGTGCCAGCTCACCGGGGAGTGGGGATTCACCCCTCCACTTT. This chain joins TRBV18 and TRBJ1-6; D unclear. The CDR3 length is 14 residues. Trimming took off 3 bases at V and 8 bases at J, with 11 bases between the two ends. The V gene's germline CDR1 is KGHSH and CDR2 LQKENI. The whole variable domain, filled in from reference TRBV18 and TRBJ1-6, reads NAGVMQNPRHLVRRRGQEARLRCSPMKGHSHVYWYRQLPEEGLKFMVYLQKENIIDESGMPKERFSAEFPKEGPSILRIQQVVRGDSAAYFCASSPGSGDSPLHFGNGTRLTVT.

The chain couples TRBV7-9 to TRBJ2-5; 9 nucleotides match TRBD2. V shed 5 bases and J 5 bases; nucleotides not matched to a gene: 12. The CDR3 totals 16 residues. From germline, CDR1 is SEHNR and CDR2 FQNEAQ (reference sequence). CDR3 nucleotide sequence: TGTGCCAGCAGCCCCCGGGCTAGCGGGAATTCTGAGACCCAGTACTTC. Encoded protein: CASSPRASGNSETQYF.

This clone was seen once. This rearrangement joins TRBV6-5 to TRBJ2-2; D gene unclear. The CDR3 is 13 amino acids. V shed 0 bases and J shed 9 bases, with 8 bases lying between them. Germline CDR1 MNHEY, CDR2 SVGAGI. The CDR3 DNA is TGTGCCAGCAGTTACTCGCTGGGGAGGGAGCTGTTTTTT. Its protein product is CASSYSLGRELFF.

The genes are TRBV4-3 and TRBJ2-1, with D uncertain. The V and J ends lost 0 bases and 7 bases respectively, with 4 bases between them. The CDR3 consists of 12 residues. Per the germline V gene, CDR1 is LGHNA and CDR2 is YSLEER. The CDR3: CASSQDGNEQFF. CDR3 DNA sequence: TGCGCCAGCAGCCAAGATGGTAATGAGCAGTTCTTC.

This chain links TRBV5-5 with TRBJ1-2, with D possibly TRBD1 on 6 matching bases. The length of the CDR3 is 14 residues. The germline V gene has CDR1 SGHKS and CDR2 YYEKEE (reference sequence). The V gene lost 4 bases and the J gene lost 0 bases, with 10 bases spanning the gap. The CDR3 DNA reads as TGTGCCAGCAGCGGGGGCGCAGCTAACTATGGCTACACCTTC. Residues: CASSGGAANYGYTF.

For this clone: Within the sample, other DNA sequences also encode this same CDR3. The genes are TRBV14 and TRBJ1-2; TRBD1 aligns across 7 bases. V shed 2 bases, J shed 3 bases, and the junction held 3 bases outside the gene matches. CDR1 is SGHDN, CDR2 FVKESK, per germline. The CDR3 is made up of 14 amino acids. The CDR3 protein is CASSQLTGDYGYTF. The DNA of the CDR3 is TGTGCCAGCAGCCAACTCACAGGGGACTATGGCTACACCTTC.

This chain joins TRBV24-1 and TRBJ2-1, with D perhaps matching TRBD2 (6 bases). The germline CDR1 and CDR2 sequences are KGHDR and SFDVKD. This CDR3 spans 14 amino acids. V was trimmed by 3 bases and J by 7 bases, leaving 12 bases between them. The CDR3 here is CATSDATGTNEQFF. The CDR3 region has the DNA TGTGCCACCAGTGATGCCACCGGGACTAATGAGCAGTTCTTC.